One T cell receptor beta chain is described in this entry. Its antigen has not been determined. There are no base qualities to consult, and no much larger clone falls within one base. CD8 naive samples were CD45RO-negative cells positively selected for CCR7, giving a CD45RA+CCR7+ population that excluded TemRA cells. Donors were healthy HIV-negative adults with no recently reported acute infections or vaccinations. Every donor was a Caucasian adult living in Nashville, Tennessee, USA. Blood was collected by leukapheresis, and PBMCs were isolated by Ficoll-Histopaque density gradient centrifugation and then cryopreserved in liquid nitrogen vapor phase. Analytical flow cytometry was used to check the purity and quantity of every magnetically sorted T cell population. From each sorted fraction, genomic DNA was isolated and quantified by UV absorbance on a Nanodrop 2000c. Using the deep immunoSEQ assay, TCR CDR3 regions were amplified from genomic DNA by multiplex PCR. Extracted genomic DNA from each cell subset was spread evenly across all wells of several immunoSEQ 96-well plates, with each plate serving as a replicate. For sorted subsets, each replicate PCR was loaded with approximately 190 ng genomic DNA, equivalent to 25,000 to 30,000 T cell genomes. The purified libraries were quantified using a Qubit 3.0 fluorometer, sized with a Bioanalyzer 2100, and then quantified again using the KAPA Library Quantification kit. Every immunoSEQ 96-well plate was sequenced on a separate single-read 150-cycle Illumina NextSeq 550 flow cell. As for the authors' bioinformatics: Because only junctional sequences without quality scores were contained in the immunoSEQ output, filtering matching that applied to full-length reads could not be performed. To assign V/J genes and CDR3, sequences were annotated against IMGT germline references using PyIR, a Python wrapper for IgBLAST v1.9. Reads with weak V/J assignments (E-value above 1e-6), missing CDR3, stop codons, out-of-frame junctions, or ambiguous translated residues were removed. A V3J clonotype was defined by an identical inferred V gene, J gene, and CDR3 amino acid sequence. Percentage overlap between repertoires was calculated by dividing the number of shared unique clonotypes by the size of the smaller repertoire. RTK rarefaction, the Chao1 estimator, and Recon v2.1 estimates of unobserved clonotypes were used to assess repertoire richness. Generation probabilities were computed with OLGA for all TCRbeta clonotypes obtained by the gDNA method from several donors. Imported from immuneACCESS, the table was reduced by TCRdb to in-frame sequences with V and J called. These copies leave out some clones; in studies compared against another copy, an unresolved V gene accounts for under half, and the cause of the remainder is not known. V and J calls plus clone size are reproduced from that table; the DNA served to infer D and trimming. The sample yields about 2 million clones; over 85% were counted once. Around 1.2% of the sample is held by the ten biggest clonotypes.

This record comes from a study of shared clonotypes between healthy human individuals (TCRdb year 2020). At the level of the whole study: The cohort comprised two women and a few men aged 18 to 49 years. To estimate repertoire size and how much clonotype sharing occurs between individuals, the study deeply sequenced the blood TCR repertoires of a handful of healthy adults. Between about 0.9 and 9 billion PBMCs per donor were obtained by leukapheresis. Per donor, three plates each were used for CD4 naive and CD4 memory, two for CD8 naive, and one for CD8 memory. To increase sequencing depth and limit assay-specific biases, different laboratories used diverse techniques to prepare libraries and sequence TCR repertoires.

What the study reported, not specific to this receptor: Sampling was restricted to blood, and TCR repertoires in tissue are likely to differ from TCR repertoires in blood. When several donors were compared, the shared fraction of clonotypes was approximately 5% for naive CD4, 3% to 4% for naive CD8, 2.3% for memory CD4, and about 0.36% for memory CD8. Compared with non-shared clonotypes, clonotypes shared by all four sorted-subset donors had higher generation probabilities. Naive subsets generally had larger estimated clonotype richness than memory subsets did. Rarefaction of sorted-subset datasets indicated incomplete sequencing despite the large sequencing depth. Because the study included only a small number of donors, the genetic and exposure-history diversity represented was limited. Pairwise subsampling indicated that sequencing depth was expected to affect the degree of clonotype sharing among donors.

V is cut by 5 bases and J by 2 bases, and the space between the germline ends is 12 bases. The germline V gene supplies CDR1 SGHTA and CDR2 FQGTGA. The CDR3 holds 14 amino acids from the cysteine to the phenylalanine. Solely the CDR3 DNA is kept, with 42 bases framed from the first base. The clonotype comes from a young man in good health. Sequenced: naive CD8+ T cells sorted from blood. Read against the paper, the sample's cell subset or site label means: CD45RA+CCR7+. The chain was built from TRBV7-3 and TRBJ1-1, with the D gene uncertain. CDR3 protein: CASSLLAGNTEAFF. The bases are TGTGCCAGCAGCCTTTTAGCGGGCAACACTGAAGCTTTCTTT.